Given below is one T cell receptor beta chain in context. It lacks a known antigen. Per-nucleotide qualities are absent, and no much larger clonotype sits a single base away. The data were taken from a study of T cell repertoires in cytomegalovirus infection (dated 2019 in TCRdb). About the full investigation: The HLA type of each donor mattered for the analysis, because public TCR beta signatures pointed to carriage of CMV infection along with the matching HLA type. Findings and caveats that apply to the study as a whole: In both this cohort and an independent 352-donor cohort, the cumulative frequency of public TCR beta family members distinguished carriers of CMV infection plus the relevant HLA type. In the ex vivo response, HLA-C-restricted CMV-specific TCR beta clonotypes were dominant, and in two of eight donors the single most frequent clonotype came from this HLA-C-restricted group.

The germline V gene yields MGHRA for CDR1 and YSYEKL for CDR2. V gives up 2 bases and J gives up 2 bases, and the segment between their germline ends measures 12 bases. The CDR3 goes from the cysteine to the phenylalanine over 16 residues. Only the CDR3 portion is preserved as DNA: 48 bases, with reading frame beginning at the first base. Sequencing took place on an Illumina HiSeq 1500. The public reads were reprocessed in TCRdb via fastp at Q25 and MiXCR, keeping in-frame beta chains. Rows merge per CDR3 protein into single entries with the most common DNA and genes. Recorded for this sample are a few hundred thousand distinct CDR3 sequences; about 15% of them occurred a single time. Of the sample, 40% to 55% falls within the top ten clones.

The sequence is built from TRBV4-1 and TRBJ1-4; possibly the D gene is TRBD1, per 6 matching bases. The specimen sequenced was CD8+ T cells from PBMCs. The receptor was isolated from a human donor in good health (CMV status not recorded). Some clones in this sample may be carry-over from other donors' samples. Here is the DNA: TGCGCCAGCAGCCAAAAAGGACAGTCCACTAATGAAAAACTGTTTTTT. It is translated as CASSQKGQSTNEKLFF.